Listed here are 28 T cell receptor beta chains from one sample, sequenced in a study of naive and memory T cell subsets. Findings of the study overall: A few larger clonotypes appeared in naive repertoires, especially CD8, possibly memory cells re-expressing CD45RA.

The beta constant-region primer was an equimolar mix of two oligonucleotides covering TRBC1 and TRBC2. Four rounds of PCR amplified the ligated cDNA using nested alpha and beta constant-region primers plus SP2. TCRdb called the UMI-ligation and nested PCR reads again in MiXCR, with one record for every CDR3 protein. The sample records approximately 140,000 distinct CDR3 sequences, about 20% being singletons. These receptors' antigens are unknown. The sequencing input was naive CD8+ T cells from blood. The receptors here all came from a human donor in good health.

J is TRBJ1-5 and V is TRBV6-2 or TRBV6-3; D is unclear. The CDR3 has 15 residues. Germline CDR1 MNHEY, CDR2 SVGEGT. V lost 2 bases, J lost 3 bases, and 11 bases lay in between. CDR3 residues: CASSYRDIYNQPQHF. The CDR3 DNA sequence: TGTGCCAGCAGTTACAGAGACATCTACAATCAGCCCCAGCATTTT.

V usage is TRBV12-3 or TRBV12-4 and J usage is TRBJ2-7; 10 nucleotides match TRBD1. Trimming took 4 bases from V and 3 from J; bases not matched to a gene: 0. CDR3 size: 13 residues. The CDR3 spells CASSWTGGYEQYF. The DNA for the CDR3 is TGTGCCAGCAGTTGGACAGGGGGCTACGAGCAGTACTTC.

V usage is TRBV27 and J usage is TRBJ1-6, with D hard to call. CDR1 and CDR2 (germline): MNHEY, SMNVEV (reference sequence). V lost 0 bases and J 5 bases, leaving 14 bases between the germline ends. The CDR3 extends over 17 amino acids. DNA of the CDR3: TGTGCCAGCAGTTTATCCGGCCCTGCAGCTCATAATTCACCCCTCCACTTT. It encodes CASSLSGPAAHNSPLHF.

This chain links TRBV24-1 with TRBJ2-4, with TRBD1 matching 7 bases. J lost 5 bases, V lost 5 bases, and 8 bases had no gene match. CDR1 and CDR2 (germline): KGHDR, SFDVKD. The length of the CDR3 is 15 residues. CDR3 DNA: TGTGCCACCAGTGGAAAGGACACAGGGGAAAACATTCAGTACTTC. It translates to CATSGKDTGENIQYF.

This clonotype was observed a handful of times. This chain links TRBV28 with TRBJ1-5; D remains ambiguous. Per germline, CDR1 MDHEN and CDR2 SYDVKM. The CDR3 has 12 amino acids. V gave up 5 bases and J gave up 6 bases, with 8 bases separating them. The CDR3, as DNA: TGTGCCAGCAGTCCCAGCGGTCAGCCCCAGCATTTT. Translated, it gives CASSPSGQPQHF. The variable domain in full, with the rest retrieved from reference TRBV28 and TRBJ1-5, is DVKVTQSSRYLVKRTGEKVFLECVQDMDHENMFWYRQDPGLGLRLIYFSYDVKMKEKGDIPEGYSVSREKKERFSLILESASTNQTSMYLCASSPSGQPQHFGDGTRLSIL.

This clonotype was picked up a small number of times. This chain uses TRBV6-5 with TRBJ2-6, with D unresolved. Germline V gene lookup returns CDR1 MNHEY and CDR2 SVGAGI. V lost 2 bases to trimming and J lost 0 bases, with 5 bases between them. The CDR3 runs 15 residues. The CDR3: CASSYDNSGANVLTF. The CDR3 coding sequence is TGTGCCAGCAGTTACGACAACTCTGGGGCCAACGTCCTGACTTTC.

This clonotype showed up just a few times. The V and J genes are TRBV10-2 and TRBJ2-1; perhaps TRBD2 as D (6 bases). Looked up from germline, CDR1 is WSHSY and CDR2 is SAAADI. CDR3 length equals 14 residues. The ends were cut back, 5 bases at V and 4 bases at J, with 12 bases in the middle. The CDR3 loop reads CASSSGLIYNEQFF. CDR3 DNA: TGCGCCAGCAGTTCGGGACTGATTTACAATGAGCAGTTCTTC.

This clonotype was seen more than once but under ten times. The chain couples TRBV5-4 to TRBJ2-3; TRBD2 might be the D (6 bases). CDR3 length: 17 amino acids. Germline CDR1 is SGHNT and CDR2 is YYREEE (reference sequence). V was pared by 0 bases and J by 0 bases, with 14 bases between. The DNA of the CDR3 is TGTGCCAGCAGCTTGGTACCTGGGGGGATTAGCACAGATACGCAGTATTTT. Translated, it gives CASSLVPGGISTDTQYF.

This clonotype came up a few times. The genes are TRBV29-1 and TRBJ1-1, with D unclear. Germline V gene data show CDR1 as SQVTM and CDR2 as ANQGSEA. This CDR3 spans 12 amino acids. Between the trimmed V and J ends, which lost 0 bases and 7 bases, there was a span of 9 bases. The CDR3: CSVEETGIEAFF. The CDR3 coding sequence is TGCAGCGTTGAAGAGACGGGAATTGAAGCTTTCTTT.

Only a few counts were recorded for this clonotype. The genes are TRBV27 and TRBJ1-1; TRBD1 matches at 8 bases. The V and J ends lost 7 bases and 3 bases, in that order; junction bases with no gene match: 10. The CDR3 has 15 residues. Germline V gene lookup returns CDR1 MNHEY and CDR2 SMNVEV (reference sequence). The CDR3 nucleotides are TGTGCCAGCAAAATAACCCAGGGGGCTTACACTGAAGCTTTCTTT. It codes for CASKITQGAYTEAFF.

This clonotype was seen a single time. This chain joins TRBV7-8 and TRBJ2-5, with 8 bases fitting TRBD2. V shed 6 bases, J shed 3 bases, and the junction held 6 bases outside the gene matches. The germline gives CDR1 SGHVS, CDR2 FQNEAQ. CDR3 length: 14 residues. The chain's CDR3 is CASSKREREETQYF. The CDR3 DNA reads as TGTGCCAGCAGTAAGCGGGAGAGGGAAGAGACCCAGTACTTC.

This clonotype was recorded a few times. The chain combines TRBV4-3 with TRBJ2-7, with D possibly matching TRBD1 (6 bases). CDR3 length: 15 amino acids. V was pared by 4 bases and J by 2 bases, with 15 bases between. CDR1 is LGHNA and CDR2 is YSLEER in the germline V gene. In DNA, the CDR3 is TGCGCCAGCAGCCTAACAGGGTTTGAAACCTACGAGCAGTACTTC. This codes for CASSLTGFETYEQYF.

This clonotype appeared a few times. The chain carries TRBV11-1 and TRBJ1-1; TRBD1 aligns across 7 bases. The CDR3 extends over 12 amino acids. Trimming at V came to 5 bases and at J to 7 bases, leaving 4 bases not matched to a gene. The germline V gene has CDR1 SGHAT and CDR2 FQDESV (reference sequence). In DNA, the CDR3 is TGTGCCAGCAGCGATGGGGACAGTGAAGCTTTCTTT. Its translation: CASSDGDSEAFF.

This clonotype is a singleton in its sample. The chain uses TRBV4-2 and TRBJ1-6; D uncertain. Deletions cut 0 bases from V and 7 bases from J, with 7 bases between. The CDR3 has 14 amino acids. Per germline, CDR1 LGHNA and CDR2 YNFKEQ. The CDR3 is CASSQDPGNSPLHF. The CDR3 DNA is TGTGCCAGCAGCCAAGACCCAGGAAATTCACCCCTCCACTTT.

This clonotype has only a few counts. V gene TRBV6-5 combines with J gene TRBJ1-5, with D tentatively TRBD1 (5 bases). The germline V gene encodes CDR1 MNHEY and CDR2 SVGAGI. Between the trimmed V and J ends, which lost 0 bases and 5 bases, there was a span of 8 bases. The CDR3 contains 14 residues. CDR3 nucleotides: TGTGCCAGCAGTTACTCGGGGGGAGATCAGCCCCAGCATTTT. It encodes CASSYSGGDQPQHF.

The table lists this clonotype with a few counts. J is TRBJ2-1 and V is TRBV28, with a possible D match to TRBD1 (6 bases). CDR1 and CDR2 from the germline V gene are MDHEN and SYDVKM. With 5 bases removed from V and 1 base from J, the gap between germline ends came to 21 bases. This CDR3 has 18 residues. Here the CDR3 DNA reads TGTGCCAGCAGTCCCCGGGACACCTCTGAACCTTCCTACAATGAGCAGTTCTTC. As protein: CASSPRDTSEPSYNEQFF.

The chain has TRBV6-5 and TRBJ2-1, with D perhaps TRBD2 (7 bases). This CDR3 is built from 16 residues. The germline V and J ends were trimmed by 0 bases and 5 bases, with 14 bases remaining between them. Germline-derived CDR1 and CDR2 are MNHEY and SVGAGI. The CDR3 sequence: CASSYSNRDYDNEQFF. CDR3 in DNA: TGTGCCAGCAGTTACTCTAACAGGGACTATGACAATGAGCAGTTCTTC.

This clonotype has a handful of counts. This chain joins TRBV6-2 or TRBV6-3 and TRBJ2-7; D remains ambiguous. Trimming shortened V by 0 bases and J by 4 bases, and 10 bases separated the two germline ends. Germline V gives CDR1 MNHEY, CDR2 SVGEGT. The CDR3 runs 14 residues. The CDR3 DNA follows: TGTGCCAGCAGTTACTCGCCGGGCCCATACGAGCAGTACTTC. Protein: CASSYSPGPYEQYF.

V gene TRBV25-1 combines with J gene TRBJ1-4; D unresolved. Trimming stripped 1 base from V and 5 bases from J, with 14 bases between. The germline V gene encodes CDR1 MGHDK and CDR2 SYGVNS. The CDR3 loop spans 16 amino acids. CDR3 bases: TGTGCCAGCAGTGAATTGGGCCCCCGGGAGAATGAAAAACTGTTTTTT. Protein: CASSELGPRENEKLFF.

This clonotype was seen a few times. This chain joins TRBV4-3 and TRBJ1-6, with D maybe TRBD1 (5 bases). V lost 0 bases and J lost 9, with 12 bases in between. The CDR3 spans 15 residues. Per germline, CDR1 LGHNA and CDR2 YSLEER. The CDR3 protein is CASSQDRDLLSPLHF. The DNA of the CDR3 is TGCGCCAGCAGCCAAGACCGGGACCTTCTTTCACCCCTCCACTTT.

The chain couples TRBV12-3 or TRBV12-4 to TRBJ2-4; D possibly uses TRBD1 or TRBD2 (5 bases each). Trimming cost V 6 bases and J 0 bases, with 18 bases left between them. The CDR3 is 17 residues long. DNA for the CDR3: TGTGCCAGCAGCCCGCTATGGGGGTATGGAGCCAAAAACATTCAGTACTTC. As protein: CASSPLWGYGAKNIQYF.

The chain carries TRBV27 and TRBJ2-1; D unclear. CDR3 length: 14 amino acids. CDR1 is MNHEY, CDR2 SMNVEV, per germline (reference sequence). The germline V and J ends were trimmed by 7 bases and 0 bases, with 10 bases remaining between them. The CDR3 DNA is TGTGCCAGCAATCCCCTCAACTCCTACAATGAGCAGTTCTTC. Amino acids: CASNPLNSYNEQFF.

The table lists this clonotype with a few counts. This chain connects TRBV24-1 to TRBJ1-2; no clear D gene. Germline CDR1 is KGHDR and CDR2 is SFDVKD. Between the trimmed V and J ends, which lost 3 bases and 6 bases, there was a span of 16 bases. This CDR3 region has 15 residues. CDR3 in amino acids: CATSDMENKPNGYTF. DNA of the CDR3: TGTGCCACCAGTGATATGGAGAACAAACCAAATGGCTACACCTTC.

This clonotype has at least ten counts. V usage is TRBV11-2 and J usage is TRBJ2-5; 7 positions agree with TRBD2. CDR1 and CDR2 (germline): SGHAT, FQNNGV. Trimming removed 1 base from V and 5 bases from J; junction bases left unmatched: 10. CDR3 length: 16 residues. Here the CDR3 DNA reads TGTGCCAGCAGCTTAGTCAGCGGGATTAGCGGTGAGACCCAGTACTTC. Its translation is CASSLVSGISGETQYF.

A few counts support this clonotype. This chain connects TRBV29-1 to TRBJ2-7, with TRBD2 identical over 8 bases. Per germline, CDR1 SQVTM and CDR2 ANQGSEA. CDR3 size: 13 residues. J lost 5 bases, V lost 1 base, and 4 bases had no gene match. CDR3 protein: CSVEVGLVHEQYF. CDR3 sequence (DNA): TGCAGCGTTGAAGTGGGACTAGTCCACGAGCAGTACTTC.

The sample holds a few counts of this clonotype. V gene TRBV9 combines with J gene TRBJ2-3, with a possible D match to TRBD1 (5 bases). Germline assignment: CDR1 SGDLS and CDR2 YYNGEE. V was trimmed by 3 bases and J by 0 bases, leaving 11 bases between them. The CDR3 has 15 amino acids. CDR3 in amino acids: CASSAGQFSTDTQYF. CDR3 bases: TGTGCCAGCAGCGCTGGACAATTTAGCACAGATACGCAGTATTTT.

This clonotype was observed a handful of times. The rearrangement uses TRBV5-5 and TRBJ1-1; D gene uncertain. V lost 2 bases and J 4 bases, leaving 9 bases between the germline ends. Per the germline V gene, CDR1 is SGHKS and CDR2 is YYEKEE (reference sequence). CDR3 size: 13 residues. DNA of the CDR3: TGTGCCAGCAGCTTTCCGGGGAGCACTGAAGCTTTCTTT. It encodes CASSFPGSTEAFF.

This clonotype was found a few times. The chain's CDR3 is CASSYNPGKMREQYF. The CDR3 DNA follows: TGTGCCAGCAGCTACAACCCCGGGAAAATGCGGGAGCAGTACTTC. V and J are TRBV7-2 and TRBJ2-7, with D possibly being TRBD2 (5 bases). V was pared by 4 bases and J by 7 bases, with 20 bases between. This CDR3 spans 15 amino acids. In germline, CDR1 is SGHTA, CDR2 FQGNSA.